The 26 T cell receptor beta chains below were found in one sample sequenced in a study of cytomegalovirus exposure and HLA in healthy donors. The PCR had 60 Vbeta and 13 Jbeta primers. Assay: immunoSEQ multiplex PCR; the TCRdb copy retains only in-frame clones and omits some. The data contain roughly 99,000 clones, 77% of them singletons. The specimen was PBMCs. The receptors here all came from a male donor in good health and CMV-seronegative.

This clone was detected only a few times. The V and J genes are TRBV19 and TRBJ1-5; D may be TRBD1 (5 bases). Trimming removed 6 bases at V and 2 bases at J, with 20 bases between. Germline loops: CDR1 LNHDA, CDR2 SQIVND (reference sequence). This CDR3 comprises 17 residues. The CDR3 spells CASRGGGAGFGNQPQHF. The CDR3 DNA reads as TGTGCCAGTAGGGGGGGAGGGGCGGGATTCGGCAATCAGCCCCAGCATTTT.

Only a few counts were recorded for this clone. The rearrangement joins TRBV13 to TRBJ2-5; the match to TRBD2 covers 9 bases. The CDR3 sequence is 16 residues long. V lost 1 base and J lost 4; bases outside the gene matches: 7. CDR1 is PRHDT and CDR2 is FYEKMQ in the germline V gene (reference sequence). In DNA form, the CDR3 reads TGTGCCAGCAGCTTAGAGGGTAGCGGGAGACCAGAGACCCAGTACTTC. This encodes CASSLEGSGRPETQYF.

The rearrangement links TRBV11-2 to TRBJ2-7, with D uncertain. Germline assignment: CDR1 SGHAT and CDR2 FQNNGV. The CDR3 runs 14 residues. Trimming left V 0 bases short and J 2 bases short, with 8 bases between. CDR3 residues: CASSLDPQAYEQYF. In DNA, the CDR3 is TGTGCCAGCAGCTTAGATCCACAAGCCTACGAGCAGTACTTC.

The J gene is TRBJ2-5, the V gene TRBV7-6; D might be TRBD2 (5 bases). Between the trimmed V and J ends, which lost 0 bases and 2 bases, there was a span of 7 bases. Germline V CDR1 and CDR2: SGHVS, FNYEAQ. The CDR3 extends over 14 amino acids. CDR3 sequence reads: CASSLAGGQETQYF. The CDR3 coding sequence is TGTGCCAGCAGCTTAGCGGGCGGGCAAGAGACCCAGTACTTC.

In its sample, this clone was seen a few times. This chain connects TRBV5-1 to TRBJ2-2; 11 nucleotides match TRBD2. This CDR3 spans 18 amino acids. Per the germline V gene, CDR1 is SGHRS and CDR2 is YFSETQ. The junction had 8 bases not matched to a gene; V was cut back by 1 base and J by 3 bases. The CDR3 spells CASSLTGTSGGYTGELFF. The CDR3 DNA reads TGCGCCAGCAGCTTGACCGGGACTAGCGGAGGGTACACCGGGGAGCTGTTTTTT. Together with reference TRBV5-1 and TRBJ2-2, the CDR3 gives the full variable domain: KAGVTQTPRYLIKTRGQQVTLSCSPISGHRSVSWYQQTPGQGLQFLFEYFSETQRNKGNFPGRFSGRQFSNSRSEMNVSTLELGDSALYLCASSLTGTSGGYTGELFFGEGSRLTVL.

Here the CDR3 reads CASSTPSGPKPPDGYTF. The CDR3 region has the DNA TGTGCCAGTAGTACACCTAGCGGCCCAAAGCCCCCCGACGGCTACACCTTC. V and J are TRBV19 and TRBJ1-2; no firm D call. The length of the CDR3 is 17 residues. CDR1 and CDR2 from the germline V gene are LNHDA and SQIVND (reference sequence). Trimming removed 4 bases from V and 8 bases from J, with 26 bases in between.

This clone was found once. The V and J genes are TRBV19 and TRBJ2-5, with TRBD2 identical over 7 bases. The V gene's germline CDR1 is LNHDA and CDR2 SQIVND (reference sequence). The V segment lost 7 bases and the J segment 3 bases; nucleotides outside the gene matches: 5. The CDR3 loop spans 13 amino acids. The CDR3 here is CASKASGKETQYF. CDR3 bases: TGTGCCAGTAAGGCTAGCGGAAAAGAGACCCAGTACTTC.

J is TRBJ2-1 and V is TRBV6-5, with 13 nucleotides matching TRBD2. Germline CDR1 MNHEY, CDR2 SVGAGI. Trimming at V came to 5 bases and at J to 8 bases, leaving 6 bases not matched to a gene. The CDR3 is 15 amino acids. This CDR3 is CASSRTSGRHDEQFF. CDR3 sequence (DNA): TGTGCCAGCAGTAGGACTAGCGGGAGACATGATGAGCAGTTCTTC.

The rearrangement links TRBV9 to TRBJ2-3, with 9 bases that match TRBD2. The CDR3 totals 17 residues. Looked up from germline, CDR1 is SGDLS and CDR2 is YYNGEE. Germline trimming cut 0 bases from V and 1 base from J; bases unmatched to any gene: 6. The CDR3 loop is CASSVGLQREGTDTQYF. The DNA of the CDR3 is TGTGCCAGCAGCGTAGGACTCCAGCGGGAGGGCACAGATACGCAGTATTTT.

The rearrangement links TRBV5-1 to TRBJ2-5; 7 bases are shared with TRBD1. The CDR3 length is 12 residues. Trimming cost V 8 bases and J 4 bases; bases outside gene matches: 5. The germline V gene encodes CDR1 SGHRS and CDR2 YFSETQ. The CDR3 coding sequence is TGCGCCAGAAGACAGGGTTTAGAGACCCAGTACTTC. It is translated as CARRQGLETQYF.

V and J are TRBV19 and TRBJ1-1; D is unresolved. Trimming shortened V by 4 bases and J by 10 bases, and 10 bases separated the two germline ends. Germline CDR1 LNHDA, CDR2 SQIVND (reference sequence). This CDR3 region has 11 residues. CDR3 protein: CASSRNLVAFF. The CDR3 nucleotides read TGTGCCAGTAGTAGAAATTTAGTAGCTTTCTTT.

The rearrangement uses TRBV5-1 and TRBJ2-2; 8 nucleotides agree with TRBD1. The V gene's germline CDR1 is SGHRS and CDR2 YFSETQ. Losses at the gene ends were 2 bases for V and 3 bases for J; bases not matched to a gene: 3. There are 15 residues in the CDR3. In DNA form, the CDR3 reads TGCGCCAGCAGCTTAGGACAGGGTTACACCGGGGAGCTGTTTTTT. The encoded protein is CASSLGQGYTGELFF. The entire variable domain, with the rest obtained from reference TRBV5-1 and TRBJ2-2, is as follows: KAGVTQTPRYLIKTRGQQVTLSCSPISGHRSVSWYQQTPGQGLQFLFEYFSETQRNKGNFPGRFSGRQFSNSRSEMNVSTLELGDSALYLCASSLGQGYTGELFFGEGSRLTVL.

This clone was counted once. CDR3 DNA: TGTGCCAGCAGCCCAACAGGGGGCCCGGCCGGCGGCTACACCTTC. This codes for CASSPTGGPAGGYTF. The rearrangement joins TRBV7-6 to TRBJ1-2, with 9 bases matching TRBD1. V was pared by 5 bases and J by 8 bases, with 12 bases of the junction left unmatched. The CDR3 loop spans 15 amino acids. Germline CDR1 reads SGHVS; CDR2 reads FNYEAQ.

The chain uses TRBV18 and TRBJ2-1; 7 bases align to TRBD2. The V and J ends lost 1 base and 6 bases, in that order; junction bases with no gene match: 6. The CDR3 runs 15 residues. CDR1 is KGHSH, CDR2 LQKENI, per germline. CDR3 nucleotides: TGTGCCAGCTCACCACAGGCGGGAGAGGGCAATGAGCAGTTCTTC. Translation: CASSPQAGEGNEQFF.

The chain employs TRBV7-3 and TRBJ2-1; TRBD1 might be the D (6 bases). CDR1 SGHTA and CDR2 FQGTGA come from the germline V gene. The germline V and J ends were trimmed by 0 bases and 9 bases, with 12 bases remaining between them. This CDR3 is built from 14 residues. CDR3 loop: CASSLTALGGEQFF. As DNA, the CDR3 is TGTGCCAGCAGCTTAACGGCCCTAGGGGGTGAGCAGTTCTTC.

V usage is TRBV25-1 and J usage is TRBJ1-3; no definite D call. This CDR3 spans 15 amino acids. CDR1 and CDR2 (germline): MGHDK, SYGVNS. V was cut by 1 base and J by 3 bases, with 10 bases left in between. The CDR3 DNA reads as TGTGCCAGCAGTGAATGGGTAGAGCGTGGAAACACCATATATTTT. Its protein is CASSEWVERGNTIYF. The complete variable domain, with remaining parts taken from reference TRBV25-1 and TRBJ1-3, reads EADIYQTPRYLVIGTGKKITLECSQTMGHDKMYWYQQDPGMELHLIHYSYGVNSTEKGDLSSESTVSRIRTEHFPLTLESARPSHTSQYLCASSEWVERGNTIYFGEGSWLTVV.

This clone was observed a few times. This sequence joins TRBV6-5 and TRBJ2-7; 8 bases agree with TRBD2. J was trimmed by 0 bases and V by 4 bases; bases with no gene match: 5. CDR3 size: 15 residues. Looked up from germline, CDR1 is MNHEY and CDR2 is SVGAGI. Here the CDR3 reads CASSSSGSSSYEQYF. As DNA, the CDR3 is TGTGCCAGCAGTTCTAGCGGGTCCTCCTCCTACGAGCAGTACTTC.

This chain connects TRBV6-5 to TRBJ2-7, with D possibly TRBD1 on 5 matching bases. V lost 6 bases to trimming and J lost 2 bases, with 14 bases between them. This CDR3 spans 14 amino acids. From germline, CDR1 is MNHEY and CDR2 SVGAGI. The CDR3 loop reads CASRNDRYAYEQYF. CDR3 nucleotides: TGTGCCAGCAGAAATGACAGATACGCCTACGAGCAGTACTTC.

V is TRBV28 and J is TRBJ1-5, with TRBD1 identical over 7 bases. Per the germline V gene, CDR1 is MDHEN and CDR2 is SYDVKM. The ends lost 5 bases at V and 0 bases at J; junction bases unmatched: 4. The CDR3 covers 15 residues. The CDR3 protein is CASSTTGVSNQPQHF. The CDR3 DNA follows: TGTGCCAGCAGTACCACAGGGGTTAGCAATCAGCCCCAGCATTTT.

The rearrangement joins TRBV28 to TRBJ1-2, with 8 positions matching TRBD1. The CDR3 contains 17 residues. The germline V gene has CDR1 MDHEN and CDR2 SYDVKM. The V segment lost 6 bases and the J segment 4 bases; nucleotides outside the gene matches: 16. CDR3 DNA: TGTGCCAGCAGCCCCACCGGGACAGGACCGACCTCCTATGGCTACACCTTC. This sequence encodes CASSPTGTGPTSYGYTF.

This chain connects TRBV4-2 to TRBJ2-1; D unresolved. Trimming stripped 1 base from V and 9 bases from J, with 10 bases between. This CDR3 has 13 residues. Germline CDR1 is LGHNA and CDR2 is YNFKEQ. The CDR3 DNA reads TGTGCCAGCAGCCAAGCTATTTGGAGTGAGCAGTTCTTC. It codes for CASSQAIWSEQFF.

Regarding this clone: Germline is not matched at one junction end, which may reflect a read error. The chain is built from TRBV2 and TRBJ2-2; the match to TRBD2 covers 10 bases. There are 14 residues in the CDR3. Per germline, CDR1 SNHLY and CDR2 FYNNEI. The CDR3 DNA sequence: TGTGCCAGCAGTCAAGCGGGAGGGACCGGGGAGCTGTTTTTT. It is translated as CASSQAGGTGELFF.

This chain joins TRBV6-1 and TRBJ2-7; TRBD1 agrees at 10 bases. Germline V gene sequence: CDR1 MNHNS, CDR2 SASEGT. The CDR3 loop spans 15 amino acids. The J segment lost 2 bases and the V segment lost 7 bases, leaving 8 bases of the junction unmatched. The CDR3 loop reads CASILGGTGAYEQYF. CDR3 nucleotides: TGTGCCAGCATCCTGGGGGGGACAGGGGCCTACGAGCAGTACTTC.

V is TRBV2 and J is TRBJ2-5; 7 nucleotides align to TRBD2. This CDR3 is built from 13 residues. The ends lost 5 bases at V and 2 bases at J; junction bases unmatched: 2. CDR1 and CDR2 from the germline V gene are SNHLY and FYNNEI. The CDR3 sequence: CASSLSGQETQYF. The DNA of the CDR3 is TGTGCCAGCAGTCTTAGCGGGCAAGAGACCCAGTACTTC.

The chain links TRBV5-1 to TRBJ2-7, with a possible D match to TRBD1 (6 bases). Germline V gives CDR1 SGHRS, CDR2 YFSETQ. This CDR3 contains 12 residues. The V gene lost 7 bases and the J gene lost 4 bases, with 12 bases spanning the gap. CDR3 region: CASGQGLYEQYF. The CDR3, as DNA: TGCGCCAGCGGCCAGGGGTTATACGAGCAGTACTTC.

The chain employs TRBV5-1 and TRBJ2-1, with TRBD2 matching over 9 bases. Germline loops: CDR1 SGHRS, CDR2 YFSETQ. CDR3 length equals 15 residues. J gave up 7 bases and V 4 bases, and 9 bases lay outside the gene matches. The CDR3 nucleotides read TGCGCCAGCAGCAGTAGCGGGAGAAGGGAAAATGAGCAGTTCTTC. It is translated as CASSSSGRRENEQFF.